The 18 T cell receptor beta chains below were found in one sample sequenced in a study of blood T cell repertoires in COVID-19. Libraries were prepared by immunoSEQ multiplex PCR; TCRdb keeps only in-frame clonotypes and omits some of them. Among around 130,000 clones listed, 84% were seen once. Input material: peripheral blood. Receptor source: a woman aged 55-75 years with acute or convalescent COVID-19.

The CDR3 nucleotides read TGCAGCGTCCAGGGGAGAGGCACTGAAGCTTTCTTT. It translates to CSVQGRGTEAFF. The rearrangement joins TRBV29-1 to TRBJ1-1, with D possibly TRBD1 on 6 matching bases. Germline V gene sequence: CDR1 SQVTM, CDR2 ANQGSEA. The V and J ends lost 6 bases and 4 bases respectively, with 12 bases between them. CDR3 length: 12 amino acids.

This clone was seen just once. The chain couples TRBV6-6 to TRBJ2-3, with TRBD2 identical over 8 bases. The CDR3 contains 19 residues. CDR1 is MNHNY and CDR2 is SVGAGI in the germline V gene (reference sequence). V was pared by 5 bases and J by 0 bases, with 16 bases of the junction left unmatched. In nucleotides, the CDR3 is TGTGCCAGCAGTCTCCTGGGGACTTCGGGGGGGGGCAGCACAGATACGCAGTATTTT. It encodes CASSLLGTSGGGSTDTQYF.

The V call is TRBV18, the J call TRBJ1-6, with 10 bases that match TRBD1. The CDR3 is made up of 16 amino acids. V was pared by 3 bases and J by 6 bases, with 5 bases of the junction left unmatched. Germline CDR1 and CDR2: KGHSH and LQKENI. CDR3 sequence reads: CASSPGWDRGNSPLHF. In DNA form, the CDR3 reads TGTGCCAGCTCACCGGGGTGGGACAGGGGTAATTCACCCCTCCACTTT.

The chain is built from TRBV18 and TRBJ2-3, with D uncertain. Trimming cost V 3 bases and J 2 bases, with 6 bases left between them. Germline V gene lookup returns CDR1 KGHSH and CDR2 LQKENI. This CDR3 is 13 amino acids long. The CDR3 is CASSPSDTDTQYF. Here the CDR3 DNA reads TGTGCCAGCTCACCGTCAGACACAGATACGCAGTATTTT.

The chain links TRBV24-1 to TRBJ1-2, with D possibly matching TRBD1 (6 bases). This CDR3 has 17 residues. Trimming cost V 1 base and J 1 base, with 15 bases left between them. The germline gives CDR1 KGHDR, CDR2 SFDVKD. CDR3 DNA sequence: TGTGCCACCAGTGATTTCCGAGGGGGAAAGTTTAACTATGGCTACACCTTC. Translation gives CATSDFRGGKFNYGYTF.

The gene calls are TRBV4-1 and TRBJ1-5, with D unclear. V gave up 1 base and J gave up 9 bases, with 7 bases separating them. The germline gives CDR1 MGHRA, CDR2 YSYEKL. The CDR3 loop spans 12 amino acids. The CDR3 region is CASSQGERPQHF. In DNA, the CDR3 is TGCGCCAGCAGCCAAGGAGAGCGGCCCCAGCATTTT.

This clone was picked up one time. The V and J genes are TRBV23-1 and TRBJ1-5; D is perhaps TRBD1 (6 bases). TRBV23-1 is reported as an ORF; its role is uncertain. CDR3 size: 22 residues. Trimming removed 2 bases from V and 0 bases from J, with 29 bases in between. Here the CDR3 reads CASSQNGQKQLFGQHSNQPQHF. DNA for the CDR3: TGCGCCAGCAGTCAAAACGGACAAAAACAATTATTCGGACAGCATAGCAATCAGCCCCAGCATTTT.

The V and J genes are TRBV25-1 and TRBJ1-1; 7 bases line up with TRBD1. J was trimmed by 4 bases and V by 2 bases; bases with no gene match: 4. The CDR3 has 14 amino acids. Germline assignment: CDR1 MGHDK and CDR2 SYGVNS. The CDR3 DNA is TGTGCCAGCAGTGAAAGGGGGCTCCGCACTGAAGCTTTCTTT. Amino acids: CASSERGLRTEAFF.

This chain joins TRBV6-5 and TRBJ2-7; weak D call: TRBD1 (5 bases). The CDR3 runs to 14 residues. Germline V lookup: CDR1 MNHEY, CDR2 SVGAGI. V was trimmed by 2 bases and J by 5 bases, leaving 13 bases between them. This CDR3 is CASSYGRVRNEQYF. Here the CDR3 DNA reads TGTGCCAGCAGTTACGGCAGGGTGCGGAACGAGCAGTACTTC.

The rearrangement uses TRBV24-1 and TRBJ2-2; D remains unclear. Trimming took 1 base from V and 6 from J, leaving 2 bases between them. Per the germline V gene, CDR1 is KGHDR and CDR2 is SFDVKD. This CDR3 region has 12 residues. CDR3 nucleotides: TGTGCCACCAGTGATTTCGCCGGGGAGCTGTTTTTT. Its protein product is CATSDFAGELFF.

The chain recombines TRBV6-5 with TRBJ1-2, with 10 nucleotides matching TRBD1. Germline trimming cut 4 bases from V and 6 bases from J; bases unmatched to any gene: 8. Looked up from germline, CDR1 is MNHEY and CDR2 is SVGAGI. This CDR3 has 15 amino acids. The CDR3 DNA reads TGTGCCAGCAGTTCCTGGACAGGGGGGCCGAATGGCTACACCTTC. As protein: CASSSWTGGPNGYTF.

The chain recombines TRBV5-5 with TRBJ1-1, with D unclear. The CDR3 has 15 residues. CDR1 is SGHKS and CDR2 is YYEKEE in the germline V gene (reference sequence). V gave up 1 base and J gave up 3 bases, with 13 bases separating them. CDR3 sequence reads: CASSLYGERDTEAFF. The DNA of the CDR3 is TGTGCCAGCAGCTTGTACGGGGAAAGGGACACTGAAGCTTTCTTT.

This clone occurred once. The chain recombines TRBV30 with TRBJ2-5, with 10 positions matching TRBD2. Germline V gives CDR1 GTSNPN, CDR2 SVGIG (reference sequence). CDR3 length: 15 amino acids. Germline trimming cut 5 bases from V and 4 bases from J; bases unmatched to any gene: 10. CDR3 DNA: TGTGCCTGGGGGCCAGCGGGGGGGCTACGAGAGACCCAGTACTTC. It is translated as CAWGPAGGLRETQYF.

J is TRBJ1-2 and V is TRBV27; 9 bases agree with TRBD1. Germline trimming cut 0 bases from V and 4 bases from J; bases unmatched to any gene: 6. The length of the CDR3 is 16 residues. CDR1 is MNHEY and CDR2 is SMNVEV in the germline V gene (reference sequence). CDR3 in DNA: TGTGCCAGCAGTTTATCCCCGGGACAGGGCGTCTATGGCTACACCTTC. Translation gives CASSLSPGQGVYGYTF.

The chain couples TRBV27 to TRBJ1-5; tentative D call: TRBD1 (6 bases). Trimming cost V 6 bases and J 4 bases, with 16 bases left between them. CDR3 size: 15 residues. Germline V lookup: CDR1 MNHEY, CDR2 SMNVEV (reference sequence). The CDR3 region has the DNA TGTGCCAGCAGGGCAGGGGCCGTAGGGAATCAGCCCCAGCATTTT. Amino acid sequence: CASRAGAVGNQPQHF.

The chain couples TRBV25-1 to TRBJ1-2, with 8 nucleotides matching TRBD1. Germline-derived CDR1 and CDR2 are MGHDK and SYGVNS. V lost 8 bases and J lost 9; bases outside the gene matches: 5. This CDR3 has 11 residues. The CDR3 sequence is CASSTGERYTF. The CDR3 DNA reads as TGTGCCAGCTCGACAGGGGAGCGCTACACCTTC.

This chain connects TRBV7-2 to TRBJ1-5; TRBD1 matches at 7 bases. The junction had 1 base not matched to a gene; V was cut back by 1 base and J by 1 base. The CDR3 contains 15 residues. CDR1 is SGHTA and CDR2 is FQGNSA in the germline V gene. This CDR3 reads CASSLVGQSNQPQHF. In DNA form, the CDR3 reads TGTGCCAGCAGCTTAGTGGGACAGAGCAATCAGCCCCAGCATTTT.

Here the CDR3 DNA reads TGTGCCAGCAGTTTATTAGGACAGGGTGGCGAGCAGTACTTC. Translating it yields CASSLLGQGGEQYF. The chain links TRBV27 to TRBJ2-7; 8 nucleotides agree with TRBD1. The CDR3 loop spans 14 amino acids. The trim removed 1 base at V and 6 bases at J, leaving 5 bases unmatched. The germline gives CDR1 MNHEY, CDR2 SMNVEV (reference sequence).